The 22 T cell receptor beta chains below were found in one sample sequenced in a study of cytomegalovirus exposure and HLA in healthy donors. Vbeta (60) and Jbeta (13) primers were used in the PCR. Only in-frame clones appear in the TCRdb table, and some are missing; sequencing was by immunoSEQ multiplex PCR. This table holds 55,000 to 75,000 clones, over 70% found once. The sequencing input was PBMCs. Receptors were obtained from a human donor in good health.

This sequence joins TRBV9 and TRBJ2-7; 8 bases map to TRBD1. Losses at the gene ends were 4 bases for V and 6 bases for J; bases not matched to a gene: 12. There are 15 residues in the CDR3. CDR1 SGDLS and CDR2 YYNGEE come from the germline V gene. The CDR3 DNA reads as TGTGCCAGCAGCCCTGCAAGGACAGGGTCCCCCGAGCAGTACTTC. Residues: CASSPARTGSPEQYF.

This chain links TRBV10-3 with TRBJ2-7, with 8 bases lining up with TRBD1. There are 14 residues in the CDR3. Germline assignment: CDR1 ENHRY and CDR2 SYGVKD. V lost 5 bases and J lost 2; bases outside the gene matches: 5. CDR3 sequence (DNA): TGTGCCATCAGTCCGGGACAGGATCCCTACGAGCAGTACTTC. As protein: CAISPGQDPYEQYF.

In DNA, the CDR3 is TGTGCCAGCAGTTTATTCGCAGGGGCTCAGCCCCAGCATTTT. This gives the protein CASSLFAGAQPQHF. This chain connects TRBV27 to TRBJ1-5; TRBD1 might be the D (6 bases). Looked up from germline, CDR1 is MNHEY and CDR2 is SMNVEV (reference sequence). The ends were cut back, 1 base at V and 6 bases at J, with 10 bases in the middle. This CDR3 contains 14 residues.

The V and J genes are TRBV29-1 and TRBJ2-5, with 7 bases aligning to TRBD1. This CDR3 spans 16 amino acids. Trimming took 5 bases from V and 1 from J; bases not matched to a gene: 13. The germline CDR1 and CDR2 sequences are SQVTM and ANQGSEA. The CDR3 is CSVTPTGDSLQETQYF. Written as DNA, the CDR3 is TGCAGCGTTACTCCTACAGGGGATTCACTCCAAGAGACCCAGTACTTC.

This chain connects TRBV5-1 to TRBJ2-1; possibly TRBD2 for D (5 bases). Germline V lookup: CDR1 SGHRS, CDR2 YFSETQ. Trimming left V 4 bases short and J 8 bases short, with 22 bases between. The CDR3 contains 16 residues. In DNA form, the CDR3 reads TGCGCCAGCAGCCCGACGAGGCGCTGGACGGAGGATGAGCAGTTCTTC. Amino acids: CASSPTRRWTEDEQFF.

The chain has TRBV5-8 and TRBJ1-2, with D hard to call. The ends were cut back, 1 base at V and 7 bases at J, with 20 bases in the middle. Germline assignment: CDR1 SGHTS and CDR2 YDEGEE. The CDR3 totals 16 residues. The CDR3 is CASSLHHGDVATGYTF. CDR3 DNA: TGTGCCAGCAGCTTGCATCACGGCGACGTAGCTACTGGCTACACCTTC.

The chain employs TRBV29-1 and TRBJ1-4; 8 positions match TRBD1. Germline V gene data show CDR1 as SQVTM and CDR2 as ANQGSEA. Trimming removed 7 bases from V and 7 bases from J; junction bases left unmatched: 8. The CDR3 runs to 13 residues. DNA for the CDR3: TGCAGCGCCGGTAGACAGGGGAGTGAAAAACTGTTTTTT. It yields the protein CSAGRQGSEKLFF. The whole variable domain, filled in from reference TRBV29-1 and TRBJ1-4, reads SAVISQKPSRDICQRGTSLTIQCQVDSQVTMMFWYRQQPGQSLTLIATANQGSEATYESGFVIDKFPISRPNLTFSTLTVSNMSPEDSSIYLCSAGRQGSEKLFFGSGTQLSVL.

The chain joins TRBV9 to TRBJ2-4, with 8 nucleotides matching TRBD1. V gave up 3 bases and J gave up 4 bases; unmatched junction bases: 6. The CDR3 covers 15 residues. Germline CDR1 and CDR2: SGDLS and YYNGEE. CDR3 loop: CASSDDRGAKNIQYF. CDR3 in DNA: TGTGCCAGCAGCGACGACAGGGGCGCTAAAAACATTCAGTACTTC. The variable domain in full, completed from reference TRBV9 and TRBJ2-4, reads DSGVTQTPKHLITATGQRVTLRCSPRSGDLSVYWYQQSLDQGLQFLIQYYNGEERAKGNILERFSAQQFPDLHSELNLSSLELGDSALYFCASSDDRGAKNIQYFGAGTRLSVL.

The chain has TRBV27 and TRBJ2-2, with D possibly matching TRBD2 (6 bases). Germline V gene data show CDR1 as MNHEY and CDR2 as SMNVEV (reference sequence). Trimming cost V 0 bases and J 0 bases, with 14 bases left between them. The CDR3 is 18 residues long. CDR3 bases: TGTGCCAGCAGTTTATCGGTGACTAGTGGGGCGAACACCGGGGAGCTGTTTTTT. Translating it yields CASSLSVTSGANTGELFF.

The chain recombines TRBV27 with TRBJ2-7; TRBD1 aligns across 9 bases. There are 14 residues in the CDR3. Germline V CDR1 and CDR2: MNHEY, SMNVEV (reference sequence). The V gene end was trimmed by 2 bases and the J gene end by 4 bases; junction bases not matched to a gene: 3. The DNA for the CDR3 is TGTGCCAGCAGTTTAGGGACAGGGAGGTACGAGCAGTACTTC. It specifies CASSLGTGRYEQYF.

V usage is TRBV29-1 and J usage is TRBJ2-6; D is ambiguous. The CDR3 extends over 12 amino acids. The germline V and J ends were trimmed by 6 bases and 1 base, with 4 bases remaining between them. The germline V gene has CDR1 SQVTM and CDR2 ANQGSEA. The CDR3, as DNA: TGCAGCGTCCCGTCTGGGGCCAACGTCCTGACTTTC. It codes for CSVPSGANVLTF.

J is TRBJ2-7 and V is TRBV15, with TRBD2 matching over 13 bases. Germline V gene lookup returns CDR1 LNHNV and CDR2 YYDKDF (reference sequence). The V segment lost 2 bases and the J segment 0 bases; nucleotides outside the gene matches: 4. This CDR3 region has 17 residues. This CDR3 is CATSRPGLAGSSYEQYF. The CDR3 DNA follows: TGTGCCACCAGCAGACCGGGACTAGCGGGGAGCTCCTACGAGCAGTACTTC.

The chain uses TRBV7-6 and TRBJ1-2, with D hard to call. The CDR3 totals 14 residues. Germline-derived CDR1 and CDR2 are SGHVS and FNYEAQ. V dropped 1 base and J dropped 7 bases, with 13 bases sitting between them. DNA for the CDR3: TGTGCCAGCAGCTTAGAAGCGGGAATGGGTGGCTACACCTTC. This translates into CASSLEAGMGGYTF.

The gene calls are TRBV30 and TRBJ2-3, with TRBD1 matching 7 bases. V shed 2 bases and J 2 bases; nucleotides not matched to a gene: 4. Germline CDR1 GTSNPN, CDR2 SVGIG (reference sequence). CDR3 length: 14 residues. Here the CDR3 reads CAWSPGTATDTQYF. The CDR3 nucleotides read TGTGCCTGGAGTCCTGGGACAGCCACAGATACGCAGTATTTT.

The chain carries TRBV6-1 and TRBJ2-5; D possibly corresponds to TRBD1 (5 bases). The CDR3 totals 13 residues. Trimming removed 7 bases at V and 1 base at J, with 10 bases between. CDR1 MNHNS and CDR2 SASEGT come from the germline V gene. In DNA form, the CDR3 reads TGTGCCAGCAACAGGTGGCCCCAAGAGACCCAGTACTTC. Translation gives CASNRWPQETQYF.

CDR3 DNA sequence: TGTGCCAGCAGCGTAGATGGACAGGGTGCCGAGACCCAGTACTTC. Translation gives CASSVDGQGAETQYF. The chain joins TRBV9 to TRBJ2-5; 8 positions match TRBD1. CDR3 length: 15 amino acids. Trimming at V came to 0 bases and at J to 5 bases, leaving 6 bases not matched to a gene. Germline-derived CDR1 and CDR2 are SGDLS and YYNGEE.

The chain combines TRBV18 with TRBJ2-7; a weak D match, TRBD2 (5 bases). Trimming shortened V by 4 bases and J by 4 bases, and 5 bases separated the two germline ends. Germline CDR1 reads KGHSH; CDR2 reads LQKENI. This CDR3 region has 11 residues. The CDR3 region is CASSRGYEQYF. In DNA form, the CDR3 reads TGTGCCAGCTCACGCGGGTACGAGCAGTACTTC.

The V call is TRBV29-1, the J call TRBJ1-1; D is uncertain. Trimming removed 4 bases at V and 4 bases at J, with 4 bases between. Germline assignment: CDR1 SQVTM and CDR2 ANQGSEA. This CDR3 has 10 amino acids. The DNA for the CDR3 is TGCAGCGTTGCCGTCACTGAAGCTTTCTTT. It yields the protein CSVAVTEAFF.

The chain combines TRBV10-3 with TRBJ1-1, with D perhaps TRBD1 (5 bases). This CDR3 spans 17 amino acids. Deletions cut 0 bases from V and 6 bases from J, with 20 bases between. Looked up from germline, CDR1 is ENHRY and CDR2 is SYGVKD. CDR3: CAISESTGKTDSAEAFF. For the CDR3, the DNA is TGTGCCATCAGTGAGTCGACTGGGAAGACAGATTCGGCTGAAGCTTTCTTT.

This clone is a singleton in its sample. This sequence joins TRBV9 and TRBJ1-2, with D tentatively TRBD1 (5 bases). Deletions cut 6 bases from V and 0 bases from J, with 12 bases between. This CDR3 contains 14 residues. The germline CDR1 and CDR2 sequences are SGDLS and YYNGEE. As DNA, the CDR3 is TGTGCCAGCACCGGAGGGACCGCTAACTATGGCTACACCTTC. This gives the protein CASTGGTANYGYTF.

The chain links TRBV7-2 to TRBJ1-2, with a possible D match to TRBD1 (5 bases). Germline V CDR1 and CDR2: SGHTA, FQGNSA. The CDR3 sequence is 13 residues long. Trimming removed 5 bases from V and 13 bases from J, with 20 bases in between. The CDR3 DNA is TGTGCCAGCAGCCTGGGGGGGAGGACTGCGTCCACCTTC. This encodes CASSLGGRTASTF.

This clone appeared a few times. The chain links TRBV5-6 to TRBJ2-7, with 9 bases that match TRBD1. This CDR3 is built from 15 residues. The trim removed 3 bases at V and 6 bases at J, leaving 10 bases unmatched. CDR1 and CDR2 from the germline V gene are SGHDT and YYEEEE. Written as DNA, the CDR3 is TGTGCCAGCAGCTCCTGGACAGGGGCCGCGGGCGAGCAGTACTTC. Encoded protein: CASSSWTGAAGEQYF.